This is a list of T cell receptor beta chains from one sample in a study of cytomegalovirus exposure and HLA in healthy donors. Here immunoSEQ multiplex PCR was the method, and the copy in TCRdb shows in-frame clones only, minus some. Among tens of thousands of clones listed, roughly 72% were seen once. Sequencing was performed on PBMCs. The receptors here all came from a man aged 25-40 years in good health and CMV-seronegative. The CDR3 runs from the conserved cysteine through the conserved F or W. The order of the fields is J gene, V gene, D gene, clone size, CDR3 DNA, CDR3 protein. The D gene is left open where the match is weak. Part of the rows lack a size; the others show once, few, many or a class for expanded clones.

J: TRBJ1-1
V: TRBV4-1
D: NA
size: NA
DNA: TGCGCCAGCAGCCAAGATCAACGGGGGAACACTGAAGCTTTCTTT
CDR3: CASSQDQRGNTEAFF

J: TRBJ2-5
V: TRBV19
D: TRBD1
size: NA
DNA: TGTGCCAGTAGTATTGCCGGGACAGGGGGACGGGAGACCCAGTACTTC
CDR3: CASSIAGTGGRETQYF

J: TRBJ1-2
V: TRBV7-2
D: NA
size: once
DNA: TGTGCCAGCAGCTTAGCCAGCCAGGGATTCTATGGCTACACCTTC
CDR3: CASSLASQGFYGYTF

J: TRBJ2-5
V: TRBV10-2
D: NA
size: NA
DNA: TGCGCCAGCAGTGAGTCTTGGATAGCGGAGACCCAGTACTTC
CDR3: CASSESWIAETQYF

J: TRBJ2-5
V: TRBV5-1
D: NA
size: once
DNA: TGCGCCAGCAGCTTGATAACTCCAGGGTCCGAGACCCAGTACTTC
CDR3: CASSLITPGSETQYF

J: TRBJ1-1
V: TRBV15
D: NA
size: NA
DNA: TGTGCCACCAGCAGAGACAGGGGTATGAACACTGAAGCTTTCTTT
CDR3: CATSRDRGMNTEAFF

J: TRBJ2-7
V: TRBV11-2
D: TRBD1
size: NA
DNA: TGTGCCAGCAGCTCACGGACAGGGACGTACGAGCAGTACTTC
CDR3: CASSSRTGTYEQYF

J: TRBJ1-2
V: TRBV12-5
D: TRBD1
size: NA
DNA: TGTGCTAGTGGTTTGGGCCGAGGACAGGTTAACTATGGCTACACCTTC
CDR3: CASGLGRGQVNYGYTF

J: TRBJ1-1
V: TRBV4-1
D: NA
size: few
DNA: TGCGCCAGCAGCCAAGCCCGCTGGGCCTATGAAGCTTTCTTT
CDR3: CASSQARWAYEAFF

J: TRBJ1-4
V: TRBV7-2
D: TRBD1
size: NA
DNA: TGTGCCAGCAGCTTCAAGGGACAGGGGCTGACGAAACTGTTTTTT
CDR3: CASSFKGQGLTKLFF